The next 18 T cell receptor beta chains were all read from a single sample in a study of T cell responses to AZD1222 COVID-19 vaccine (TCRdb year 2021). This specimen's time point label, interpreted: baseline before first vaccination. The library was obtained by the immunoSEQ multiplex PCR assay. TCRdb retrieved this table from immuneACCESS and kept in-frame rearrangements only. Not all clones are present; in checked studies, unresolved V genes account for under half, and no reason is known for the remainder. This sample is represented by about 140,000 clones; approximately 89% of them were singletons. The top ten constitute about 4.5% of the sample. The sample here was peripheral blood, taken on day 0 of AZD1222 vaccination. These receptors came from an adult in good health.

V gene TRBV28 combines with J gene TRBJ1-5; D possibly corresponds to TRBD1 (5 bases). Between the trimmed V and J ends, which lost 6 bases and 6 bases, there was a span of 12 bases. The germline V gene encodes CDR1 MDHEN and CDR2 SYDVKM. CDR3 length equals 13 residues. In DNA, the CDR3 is TGTGCCAGCAGAAATCAGGGAGTTCAGCCCCAGCATTTT. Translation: CASRNQGVQPQHF. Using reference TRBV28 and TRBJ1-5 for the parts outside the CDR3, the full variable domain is DVKVTQSSRYLVKRTGEKVFLECVQDMDHENMFWYRQDPGLGLRLIYFSYDVKMKEKGDIPEGYSVSREKKERFSLILESASTNQTSMYLCASRNQGVQPQHFGDGTRLSIL.

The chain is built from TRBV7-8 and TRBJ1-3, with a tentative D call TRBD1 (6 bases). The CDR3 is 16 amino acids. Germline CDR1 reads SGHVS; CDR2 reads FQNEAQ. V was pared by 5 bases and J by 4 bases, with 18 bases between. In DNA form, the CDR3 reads TGTGCCAGCAGCCCTTTAAGCCCTACAGGGGGAAACACCATATATTTT. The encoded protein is CASSPLSPTGGNTIYF.

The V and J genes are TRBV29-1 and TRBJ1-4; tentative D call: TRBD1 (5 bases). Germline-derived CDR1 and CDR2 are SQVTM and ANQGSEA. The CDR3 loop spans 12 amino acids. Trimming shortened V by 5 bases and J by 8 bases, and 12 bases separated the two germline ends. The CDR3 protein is CSVTGLREKLFF. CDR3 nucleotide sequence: TGCAGCGTTACAGGCCTTCGGGAAAAACTGTTTTTT. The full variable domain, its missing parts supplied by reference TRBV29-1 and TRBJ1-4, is SAVISQKPSRDICQRGTSLTIQCQVDSQVTMMFWYRQQPGQSLTLIATANQGSEATYESGFVIDKFPISRPNLTFSTLTVSNMSPEDSSIYLCSVTGLREKLFFGSGTQLSVL.

The DNA of the CDR3 is TGTGCCAGCAGCGCCACAGGTTTCACCTACCAAGAGACCCAGTACTTC. It is translated as CASSATGFTYQETQYF. The chain carries TRBV9 and TRBJ2-5; possible D gene TRBD1, 5 bases. The CDR3 is 16 amino acids. The V end lost 3 bases, the J end lost 0 bases, and 15 bases lay between the germline ends. From germline, CDR1 is SGDLS and CDR2 YYNGEE.

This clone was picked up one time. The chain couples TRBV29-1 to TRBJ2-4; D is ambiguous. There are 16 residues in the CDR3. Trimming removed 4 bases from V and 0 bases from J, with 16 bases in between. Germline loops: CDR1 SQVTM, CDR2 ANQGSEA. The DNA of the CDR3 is TGCAGCGTTGTGTCAACTCAGCGAATAGCCAAAAACATTCAGTACTTC. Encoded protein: CSVVSTQRIAKNIQYF.

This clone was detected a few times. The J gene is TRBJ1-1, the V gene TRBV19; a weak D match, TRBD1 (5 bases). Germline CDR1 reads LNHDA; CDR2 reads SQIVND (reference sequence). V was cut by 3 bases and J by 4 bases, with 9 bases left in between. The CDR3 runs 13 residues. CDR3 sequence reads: CASSIKGFTEAFF. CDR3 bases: TGTGCCAGTAGTATCAAGGGGTTCACTGAAGCTTTCTTT.

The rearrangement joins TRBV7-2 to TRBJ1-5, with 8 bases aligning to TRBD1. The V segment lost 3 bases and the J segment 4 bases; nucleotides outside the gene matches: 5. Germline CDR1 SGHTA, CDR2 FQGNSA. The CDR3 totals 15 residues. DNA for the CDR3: TGTGCCAGCAGCTTGCAGGGGGCTACTAATCAGCCCCAGCATTTT. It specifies CASSLQGATNQPQHF. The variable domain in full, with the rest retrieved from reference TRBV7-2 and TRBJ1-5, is GAGVSQSPSNKVTEKGKDVELRCDPISGHTALYWYRQSLGQGLEFLIYFQGNSAPDKSGLPSDRFSAERTGGSVSTLTIQRTQQEDSAVYLCASSLQGATNQPQHFGDGTRLSIL.

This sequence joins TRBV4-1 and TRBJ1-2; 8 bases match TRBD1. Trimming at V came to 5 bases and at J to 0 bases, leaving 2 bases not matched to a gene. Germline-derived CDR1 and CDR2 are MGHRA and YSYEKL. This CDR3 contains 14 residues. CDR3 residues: CASSWGQANYGYTF. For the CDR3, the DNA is TGCGCCAGCAGCTGGGGACAGGCTAACTATGGCTACACCTTC.

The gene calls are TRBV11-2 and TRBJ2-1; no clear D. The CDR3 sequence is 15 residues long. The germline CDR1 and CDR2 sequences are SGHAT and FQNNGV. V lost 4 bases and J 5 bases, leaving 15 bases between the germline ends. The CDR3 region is CASSSFSGINNEQFF. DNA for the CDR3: TGTGCCAGCAGCTCCTTCTCGGGTATCAACAATGAGCAGTTCTTC.

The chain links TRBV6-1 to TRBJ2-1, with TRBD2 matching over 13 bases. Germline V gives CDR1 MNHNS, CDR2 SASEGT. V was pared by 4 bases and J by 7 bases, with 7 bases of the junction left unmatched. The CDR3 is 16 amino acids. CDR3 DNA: TGTGCCAGCAGTGGGGGGACTAGCGGGACGAAGAATGAGCAGTTCTTC. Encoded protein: CASSGGTSGTKNEQFF.

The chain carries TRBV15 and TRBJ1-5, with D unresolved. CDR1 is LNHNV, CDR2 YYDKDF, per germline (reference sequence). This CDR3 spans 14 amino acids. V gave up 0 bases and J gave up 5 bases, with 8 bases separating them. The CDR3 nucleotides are TGTGCCACCAGCAGAGATTTGGGTTATCAGCCCCAGCATTTT. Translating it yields CATSRDLGYQPQHF.

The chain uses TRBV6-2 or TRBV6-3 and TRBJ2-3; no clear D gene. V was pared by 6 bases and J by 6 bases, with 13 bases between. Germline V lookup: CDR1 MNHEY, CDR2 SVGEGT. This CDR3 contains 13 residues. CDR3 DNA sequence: TGTGCCAGCAGCGGCCGTTATGGGGATACGCAGTATTTT. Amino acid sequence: CASSGRYGDTQYF.

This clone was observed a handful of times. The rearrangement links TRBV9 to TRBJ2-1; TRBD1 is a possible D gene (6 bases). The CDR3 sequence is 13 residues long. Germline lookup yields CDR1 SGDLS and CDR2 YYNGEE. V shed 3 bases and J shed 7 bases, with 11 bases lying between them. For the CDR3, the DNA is TGTGCCAGCAGCGCGGGACACCCAAATGAGCAGTTCTTC. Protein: CASSAGHPNEQFF.

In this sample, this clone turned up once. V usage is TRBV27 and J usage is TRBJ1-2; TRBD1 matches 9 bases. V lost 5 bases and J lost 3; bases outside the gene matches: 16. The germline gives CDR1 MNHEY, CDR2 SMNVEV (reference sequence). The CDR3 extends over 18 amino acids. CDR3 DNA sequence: TGTGCCAGCAGTATAACCGGGACAGGGATTATAGGGGACTATGGCTACACCTTC. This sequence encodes CASSITGTGIIGDYGYTF.

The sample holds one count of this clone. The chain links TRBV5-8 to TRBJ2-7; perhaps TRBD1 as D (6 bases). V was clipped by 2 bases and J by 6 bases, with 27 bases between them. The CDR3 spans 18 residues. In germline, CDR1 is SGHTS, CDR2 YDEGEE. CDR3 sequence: CASSFRQELTLTSSEQYF. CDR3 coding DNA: TGTGCCAGCAGCTTCAGACAGGAACTTACCCTAACCTCGTCCGAGCAGTACTTC.

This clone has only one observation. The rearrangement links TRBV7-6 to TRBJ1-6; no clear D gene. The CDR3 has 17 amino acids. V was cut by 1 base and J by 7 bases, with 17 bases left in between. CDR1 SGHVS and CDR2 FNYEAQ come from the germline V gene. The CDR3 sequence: CASSLGLGRRVNSPLHF. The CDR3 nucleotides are TGTGCCAGCAGCTTAGGTCTCGGGCGGCGGGTGAATTCACCCCTCCACTTT.

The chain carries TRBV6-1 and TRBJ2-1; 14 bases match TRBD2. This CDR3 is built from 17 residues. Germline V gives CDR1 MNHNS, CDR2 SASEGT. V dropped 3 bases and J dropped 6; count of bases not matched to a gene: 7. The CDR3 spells CASSDLLGLAGVNEQFF. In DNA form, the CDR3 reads TGTGCCAGCAGTGATTTACTGGGACTAGCGGGAGTCAATGAGCAGTTCTTC.

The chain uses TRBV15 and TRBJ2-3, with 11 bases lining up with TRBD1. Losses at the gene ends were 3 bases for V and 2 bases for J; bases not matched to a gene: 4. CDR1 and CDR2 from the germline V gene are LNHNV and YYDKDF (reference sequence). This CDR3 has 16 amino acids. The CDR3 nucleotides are TGTGCCACCAGCAGGGGACAGGGGGGGCCCACAGATACGCAGTATTTT. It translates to CATSRGQGGPTDTQYF.